These T cell receptor beta chains were read from a single sample in a study of blood T cell repertoires in COVID-19. Profiled with immunoSEQ multiplex PCR; TCRdb holds only in-frame clones, not every one. This sample yields around 380,000 clones, of which approximately 77% are seen a single time; roughly 1.2% belongs to the top ten. The sequenced sample consisted of peripheral blood. The receptor set was obtained from a human donor with acute or convalescent COVID-19. The donor label of this sample is uncertain. Each CDR3 is given without its conserved first and last residue. Each record gives: D gene, V gene, J gene, CDR3 length, CDR3 protein. A D gene is named only where the DNA matches it firmly.

>.|TRBV15|TRBJ1-5|11
ATSLIPTGPQH
>TRBD2|TRBV2|TRBJ2-1|13
ASSRLAGGQNEQF
>.|TRBV7-8|TRBJ2-1|14
ASSSRGFSSYNEQF
>.|TRBV6-4|TRBJ1-1|13
ASSDSAGRATEAF
>TRBD1|TRBV18|TRBJ2-1|13
ASSPDRTGGDEQF
>TRBD1|TRBV18|TRBJ2-7|11
ASSPDRSHEQY
>TRBD1|TRBV2|TRBJ1-2|13
ASGNRPGQGNGYT
>.|TRBV30|TRBJ1-6|14
AWVSRGHNYNSPLH
>.|TRBV28|TRBJ1-3|12
ASTTGGSGNTIY
>TRBD1|TRBV5-8|TRBJ1-1|13
ASSLGYRGRTEAF
>TRBD2|TRBV7-9|TRBJ2-1|13
ASSARTSGRDEQF
>.|TRBV6-5|TRBJ1-2|12
ASSYSGGLSGYT
>.|TRBV5-1|TRBJ1-4|12
ASSPTGLDEKLF
>.|TRBV7-9|TRBJ2-3|14
ASSLYQVLSTDTQY
>.|TRBV2|TRBJ1-1|10
ASRGEGPRAF
>.|TRBV11-3|TRBJ2-1|13
ASSPQENTLNEQF
>TRBD1|TRBV2|TRBJ2-7|11
ASSRTGSYEQY
>TRBD1|TRBV5-6|TRBJ1-4|11
ASSPGTGEKLF
>.|TRBV7-9|TRBJ2-1|10
ASSLILDEQF
>.|TRBV20-1|TRBJ1-4|9
SASRFEKLF
>.|TRBV14|TRBJ1-4|13
ASSRGSWTNEKLF
>.|TRBV7-9|TRBJ1-1|10
ASSTAEYGAF
>.|TRBV12-3/TRBV12-4|TRBJ1-5|11
ASRVTGNQPQH
>.|TRBV28|TRBJ1-4|12
ASSFGGLNEKLF
>TRBD1|TRBV6-5|TRBJ1-4|12
ASRRQGAGEKLF
>.|TRBV7-9|TRBJ2-1|13
ASILRGTLGNEQF
>TRBD1|TRBV20-1|TRBJ1-2|12
SANDRGRDYGYT
>TRBD1|TRBV27|TRBJ2-1|16
ASSLDPRTGTGVNEQF
>.|TRBV4-2|TRBJ1-1|12
ASSQGHGNTEAF
>.|TRBV5-1|TRBJ1-3|12
ASSLGPTGNTIY
>.|TRBV11-2|TRBJ1-2|10
ASSLEYRGYT
>TRBD2|TRBV10-2|TRBJ2-1|12
ASSATSGRNEQF
>TRBD1|TRBV4-1|TRBJ1-6|13
ASSQQGYNNSPLH
>.|TRBV28|TRBJ2-2|16
ASSLYGGLDRYTGELF
>.|TRBV29-1|TRBJ1-4|10
SVGGYGEKLF
>TRBD1|TRBV9|TRBJ2-1|13
ASSAGTGEIDEQF
>.|TRBV12-5|TRBJ2-1|12
ASMAHSSYNEQF